This entry lists 31 T cell receptor beta chains sequenced from one sample in a study of blood T cells in healthy people across ages. It was with a sample-barcoded 5' primer and a J-beta primer mix that a second PCR of roughly 7 to 12 cycles was run. TCRdb re-analysed the 5' RACE reads in MiXCR, keeping a single row per CDR3 protein. The sample shows roughly 800,000 distinct CDR3 sequences, 20% to 30% of them seen only once. These data also featured in a second study, about T cells of mothers and their children.

The sequenced sample consisted of blood. Source of these receptors: a boy between 10 and 17 years old in good health.

The chain employs TRBV13 and TRBJ2-7; TRBD1 might be the D (6 bases). The CDR3 extends over 16 amino acids. Trimming cost V 5 bases and J 0 bases, with 17 bases left between them. Germline CDR1 is PRHDT and CDR2 is FYEKMQ (reference sequence). The CDR3 DNA follows: TGTGCCAGCAGCCCCTCCACAGGGTTAGACTCCTACGAGCAGTACTTC. Its translation is CASSPSTGLDSYEQYF. Filled out from reference TRBV13 and TRBJ2-7, the complete variable domain reads AAGVIQSPRHLIKEKRETATLKCYPIPRHDTVYWYQQGPGQDPQFLISFYEKMQSDKGSIPDRFSAQQFSDYHSELNMSSLELGDSALYFCASSPSTGLDSYEQYFGPGTRLTVT.

This clonotype has only a few counts. The gene calls are TRBV28 and TRBJ2-4, with 7 bases fitting TRBD1. This CDR3 is built from 14 residues. Germline lookup yields CDR1 MDHEN and CDR2 SYDVKM. The V and J ends lost 6 bases and 1 base, in that order; junction bases with no gene match: 3. CDR3 sequence reads: CASREQGAKNIQYF. CDR3 DNA: TGTGCCAGCAGGGAACAGGGGGCCAAAAACATTCAGTACTTC.

The chain is built from TRBV4-1 and TRBJ1-1; D gene unclear. The V and J ends lost 0 bases and 13 bases respectively, with 15 bases between them. Germline CDR1 MGHRA, CDR2 YSYEKL. The CDR3 spans 13 residues. The DNA of the CDR3 is TGCGCCAGCAGCCAAGACCTTACCGGGAGTGTTTTCTTT. It is translated as CASSQDLTGSVFF.

The chain's CDR3 is CSVEIGLQDRETQYF. DNA of the CDR3: TGCAGCGTTGAAATCGGGTTGCAGGATCGAGAGACCCAGTACTTC. The chain links TRBV29-1 to TRBJ2-5; D not resolved. Germline-derived CDR1 and CDR2 are SQVTM and ANQGSEA. This CDR3 has 15 amino acids. The ends were cut back, 2 bases at V and 4 bases at J, with 17 bases in the middle.

This clonotype was seen a few times. This chain connects TRBV6-2 or TRBV6-3 to TRBJ2-3, with TRBD2 matching 12 bases. This CDR3 is 16 amino acids long. The germline CDR1 and CDR2 sequences are MNHEY and SVGEGT. V shed 6 bases, J shed 5 bases, and the junction held 9 bases outside the gene matches. CDR3: CASSKRTSGGRDTQYF. In DNA form, the CDR3 reads TGTGCCAGCAGCAAACGTACTAGCGGGGGGAGAGATACGCAGTATTTT.

This chain connects TRBV20-1 to TRBJ2-3, with 8 bases matching TRBD2. Germline trimming cut 3 bases from V and 4 bases from J; bases unmatched to any gene: 3. The CDR3 is made up of 13 amino acids. Germline values: CDR1 DFQATT, CDR2 SNEGSKA (reference sequence). The CDR3 here is CSASLRGADTQYF. As DNA, the CDR3 is TGCAGTGCTAGTTTGCGGGGGGCAGATACGCAGTATTTT.

J is TRBJ1-1 and V is TRBV7-2, with 7 bases fitting TRBD1. The CDR3 spans 14 residues. Trimming cost V 4 bases and J 1 base; bases outside gene matches: 3. CDR1 is SGHTA, CDR2 FQGNSA, per germline. The CDR3 DNA sequence: TGTGCCAGCAGCTGGGGACAGTCGAACACTGAAGCTTTCTTT. Translated: CASSWGQSNTEAFF.

Turning to this clonotype: The junction and the germline gene differ at one end; a read error may be behind it. The chain combines TRBV6-1 with TRBJ2-3; 11 bases are shared with TRBD2. Germline CDR1 is MNHNS and CDR2 is SASEGT. This CDR3 is built from 18 residues. For the CDR3, the DNA is TGTGCCAGCCGCGACCCTAGCGGGGGGTTCCAAAGCACAGATACACAGTATTTT. Protein: CASRDPSGGFQSTDTQYF.

This clonotype turned up a few times. The chain has TRBV12-3 or TRBV12-4 and TRBJ1-4; possibly TRBD1 for D (6 bases). The CDR3 contains 15 residues. V was trimmed by 4 bases and J by 8 bases, leaving 17 bases between them. CDR3 DNA sequence: TGTGCCAGCAGTTCTTCCGACAGGCTAGGGGAAAAACTGTTTTTT. As protein: CASSSSDRLGEKLFF.

This clonotype was detected many times. The chain recombines TRBV7-8 with TRBJ1-5; D gene unclear. CDR1 and CDR2 from the germline V gene are SGHVS and FQNEAQ. The CDR3 runs 15 residues. Trimming shortened V by 1 base and J by 3 bases, and 10 bases separated the two germline ends. The CDR3 loop is CASSLVGGLNQPQHF. The CDR3 DNA sequence: TGTGCCAGCAGCTTAGTGGGAGGCCTCAATCAGCCCCAGCATTTT.

This clonotype was detected only a few times. V usage is TRBV28 and J usage is TRBJ2-7; 10 nucleotides line up with TRBD2. Unmatched junction bases numbered 16, after V lost 7 bases and J lost 4 bases. From germline, CDR1 is MDHEN and CDR2 SYDVKM. This CDR3 comprises 17 residues. CDR3 in amino acids: CASISGASGRQGYEQYF. The CDR3 DNA is TGTGCCAGCATCTCGGGGGCTAGCGGGAGACAAGGGTACGAGCAGTACTTC.

The chain links TRBV20-1 to TRBJ2-7, with TRBD2 matching over 7 bases. Per germline, CDR1 DFQATT and CDR2 SNEGSKA (reference sequence). The CDR3 has 16 amino acids. V lost 2 bases to trimming and J lost 4 bases; unmatched junction nucleotides: 14. The CDR3 protein is CSARIGLSGGGYEQYF. Here the CDR3 DNA reads TGCAGTGCTAGAATCGGACTCTCGGGAGGTGGATACGAGCAGTACTTC.

This clonotype has at least ten counts. The V and J genes are TRBV7-8 and TRBJ2-1; D is unclear. The CDR3 covers 13 residues. The V gene's germline CDR1 is SGHVS and CDR2 FQNEAQ. V dropped 5 bases and J dropped 8 bases, with 13 bases sitting between them. In DNA, the CDR3 is TGTGCCAGCAGCGCCCCCGGTAGGGATGAGCAGTTCTTC. Protein sequence: CASSAPGRDEQFF.

In its sample, this clonotype was seen a few times. This chain uses TRBV7-8 with TRBJ2-2, with TRBD2 identical over 8 bases. J was trimmed by 1 base and V by 5 bases; bases with no gene match: 6. The CDR3 spans 16 residues. Germline V lookup: CDR1 SGHVS, CDR2 FQNEAQ. CDR3 region: CASSEILAVNTGELFF. The CDR3 nucleotides are TGTGCCAGCAGCGAGATACTAGCGGTGAACACCGGGGAGCTGTTTTTT.

The chain employs TRBV10-3 and TRBJ2-1; perhaps TRBD1 as D (6 bases). Germline assignment: CDR1 ENHRY and CDR2 SYGVKD. The CDR3 runs to 14 residues. The ends were cut back, 6 bases at V and 6 bases at J, with 15 bases in the middle. The CDR3 reads CAISGNRVSNEQFF. In nucleotides, the CDR3 is TGTGCCATCAGCGGCAACAGGGTATCCAATGAGCAGTTCTTC.

There are a few counts of this clonotype. V gene TRBV4-1 combines with J gene TRBJ2-3; D not certain. This CDR3 has 15 amino acids. Trimming took off 0 bases at V and 0 bases at J, with 7 bases between the two ends. Germline lookup yields CDR1 MGHRA and CDR2 YSYEKL. CDR3 DNA sequence: TGCGCCAGCAGCCAAGATCAAAGCAGCACAGATACGCAGTATTTT. Translation gives CASSQDQSSTDTQYF.

The V gene is TRBV4-2, the J gene TRBJ1-1; D is uncertain. Germline CDR1 LGHNA, CDR2 YNFKEQ. The CDR3 has 14 residues. The V end lost 0 bases, the J end lost 5 bases, and 10 bases lay between the germline ends. The DNA for the CDR3 is TGTGCCAGCAGCCAAGAGGGGTTCGTTACTGAAGCTTTCTTT. Amino acid sequence: CASSQEGFVTEAFF.

In its sample, this clonotype was seen a few times. CDR3 sequence: CSASRVGHQETQYF. The CDR3 DNA sequence: TGCAGTGCTTCCCGGGTTGGCCACCAAGAGACCCAGTACTTC. The rearrangement joins TRBV20-1 to TRBJ2-5; D gene unclear. V was pared by 5 bases and J by 0 bases, with 13 bases between. This CDR3 spans 14 amino acids. Germline V gene sequence: CDR1 DFQATT, CDR2 SNEGSKA (reference sequence).

This clonotype was counted ten times or more. The V gene is TRBV29-1, the J gene TRBJ2-5, with D perhaps matching TRBD2 (6 bases). V was pared by 1 base and J by 6 bases, with 30 bases between. The CDR3 is 19 residues long. CDR1 and CDR2 from the germline V gene are SQVTM and ANQGSEA. CDR3 region: CSVEVWVRFTSPPRKTQYF. The CDR3 bases are TGCAGCGTTGAAGTCTGGGTTAGGTTCACTAGCCCCCCGCGAAAGACCCAGTACTTC.

This chain uses TRBV7-3 with TRBJ2-1; TRBD2 is a possible D gene (6 bases). With 7 bases removed from V and 4 bases from J, the gap between germline ends came to 14 bases. The CDR3 sequence is 14 residues long. Germline V lookup: CDR1 SGHTA, CDR2 FQGTGA. This chain's CDR3 is CASTDYGVYNEQFF. Written as DNA, the CDR3 is TGTGCCAGCACGGACTACGGAGTATACAATGAGCAGTTCTTC.

Only a few counts were recorded for this clonotype. The genes are TRBV19 and TRBJ2-1; D may be TRBD1 (6 bases). The germline V gene has CDR1 LNHDA and CDR2 SQIVND (reference sequence). CDR3 length: 12 residues. Trimming shortened V by 4 bases and J by 10 bases, and 11 bases separated the two germline ends. The CDR3 DNA sequence: TGTGCCAGTAGTAAAACCGGGACAGAGCAGTTCTTC. Translated: CASSKTGTEQFF.

The genes are TRBV10-3 and TRBJ2-3, with D perhaps matching TRBD1 (6 bases). Trimming pared 7 bases from V and 3 bases from J, leaving 11 bases between. Germline CDR1 reads ENHRY; CDR2 reads SYGVKD. This CDR3 spans 13 amino acids. The CDR3 sequence is CAINTGYTDTQYF. CDR3 in DNA: TGTGCCATCAACACAGGGTATACAGATACGCAGTATTTT.

This clonotype was counted a few times. This chain connects TRBV28 to TRBJ1-2, with D uncertain. The germline CDR1 and CDR2 sequences are MDHEN and SYDVKM. V lost 3 bases to trimming and J lost 4 bases, with 15 bases between them. The CDR3 extends over 15 amino acids. CDR3: CASSFSGELIYGYTF. In DNA, the CDR3 is TGTGCCAGCAGTTTCAGTGGGGAGCTGATCTATGGCTACACCTTC.

The J gene is TRBJ1-1, the V gene TRBV7-9, with D tentatively TRBD1 (5 bases). Germline V gene data show CDR1 as SEHNR and CDR2 as FQNEAQ (reference sequence). Deletions cut 4 bases from V and 1 base from J, with 19 bases between. The CDR3 loop spans 17 amino acids. CDR3 in amino acids: CASSYGALGVANTEAFF. The CDR3 nucleotides read TGTGCCAGCAGCTACGGGGCACTAGGGGTGGCGAACACTGAAGCTTTCTTT.

This clonotype was counted a few times. The CDR3 DNA sequence: TGTGCCAGCAGTTACAGGGGGCTTGACACTGAAGCTTTCTTT. It specifies CASSYRGLDTEAFF. The chain employs TRBV6-5 and TRBJ1-1; 7 bases are a match to TRBD1. There are 14 residues in the CDR3. The V segment lost 2 bases and the J segment 3 bases; nucleotides outside the gene matches: 3. The germline V gene has CDR1 MNHEY and CDR2 SVGAGI.

The rearrangement uses TRBV2 and TRBJ1-5, with 7 bases matching TRBD1. The germline V gene encodes CDR1 SNHLY and CDR2 FYNNEI. This CDR3 has 14 residues. V was clipped by 3 bases and J by 4 bases; unmatched bases: 3. The CDR3 DNA follows: TGTGCCAGCAGTGAGTGGGACAGTAATCAGCCCCAGCATTTT. This gives the protein CASSEWDSNQPQHF.

V and J are TRBV19 and TRBJ2-7, with D hard to call. The CDR3 loop spans 13 amino acids. V lost 5 bases and J 2 bases, leaving 10 bases between the germline ends. The germline V gene encodes CDR1 LNHDA and CDR2 SQIVND (reference sequence). The CDR3 protein is CASSELIAYEQYF. Here the CDR3 DNA reads TGTGCCAGTAGTGAACTAATCGCCTACGAGCAGTACTTC.

This chain joins TRBV25-1 and TRBJ1-3; no firm D call. The germline CDR1 and CDR2 sequences are MGHDK and SYGVNS. CDR3 length: 15 residues. Trimming pared 1 base from V and 0 bases from J, leaving 7 bases between. The CDR3 is CASSESRFSGNTIYF. CDR3 sequence (DNA): TGTGCCAGCAGTGAATCCCGGTTCTCTGGAAACACCATATATTTT. The whole variable domain, filled in from reference TRBV25-1 and TRBJ1-3, reads EADIYQTPRYLVIGTGKKITLECSQTMGHDKMYWYQQDPGMELHLIHYSYGVNSTEKGDLSSESTVSRIRTEHFPLTLESARPSHTSQYLCASSESRFSGNTIYFGEGSWLTVV.

This clonotype was picked up a small number of times. The CDR3, as DNA: TGCGCCAGCAGCTCCCCGGAGGGCTCCTACAATGAGCAGTTCTTC. This encodes CASSSPEGSYNEQFF. The gene calls are TRBV5-1 and TRBJ2-1, with a possible D match to TRBD2 (6 bases). This CDR3 has 15 residues. V was shortened by 3 bases and J by 0 bases, with 10 bases between the two germline ends. Germline lookup yields CDR1 SGHRS and CDR2 YFSETQ.

The CDR3 region is CASSIVEDRYTF. As DNA, the CDR3 is TGTGCCAGTAGTATTGTCGAGGATCGCTACACCTTC. The V call is TRBV19, the J call TRBJ1-2, with D uncertain. This CDR3 comprises 12 residues. Between the trimmed V and J ends, which lost 3 bases and 9 bases, there was a span of 11 bases. Germline lookup yields CDR1 LNHDA and CDR2 SQIVND (reference sequence).

The sample holds a few counts of this clonotype. One junction end does not reproduce the germline sequence, and a read error may be involved. The chain has TRBV12-3 or TRBV12-4 and TRBJ2-7, with D maybe TRBD1 (6 bases). The CDR3 is 14 residues long. CDR3 loop: CASSPQGLRSPLHF. The DNA of the CDR3 is TGTGCCAGCAGTCCACAGGGTCTGAGATCGCCCCTCCACTTC.